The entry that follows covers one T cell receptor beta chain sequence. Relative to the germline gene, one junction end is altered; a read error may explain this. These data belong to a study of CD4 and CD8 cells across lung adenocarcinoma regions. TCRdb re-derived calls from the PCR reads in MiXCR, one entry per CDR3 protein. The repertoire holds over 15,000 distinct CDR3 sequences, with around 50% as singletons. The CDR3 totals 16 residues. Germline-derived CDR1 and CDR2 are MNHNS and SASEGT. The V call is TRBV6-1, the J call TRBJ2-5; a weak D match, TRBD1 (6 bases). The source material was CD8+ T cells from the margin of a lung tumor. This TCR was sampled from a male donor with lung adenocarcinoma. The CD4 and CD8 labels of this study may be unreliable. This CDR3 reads CASSEAGTRDGETQYF. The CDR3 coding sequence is TGTGCCAGCAGTGAAGCCGGGACACGGGACGGAGAGACCCAGTATTTC.